This TCR beta chain was recorded in a study of blood T cell repertoires in COVID-19. The CDR3 loop spans 13 amino acids. V was pared by 6 bases and J by 5 bases, with 13 bases between. CDR1 SQVTM and CDR2 ANQGSEA come from the germline V gene. TCRdb keeps only in-frame clones here, not all; method: immunoSEQ multiplex PCR. The sample consists of 150,000 or so clones, about 85% of them appearing once. Input material: peripheral blood. The chain has TRBV29-1 and TRBJ2-2; TRBD1 is a possible D gene (5 bases). The sequence was obtained from a man between 60 and 75 years old with COVID-19, enrolled during active disease. CDR3 sequence: CSVQGPPTGELFF. CDR3 nucleotide sequence: TGCAGCGTGCAGGGCCCCCCTACCGGGGAGCTGTTTTTT.